Below are 7 T cell receptor beta chains sequenced from a single sample in a study of cytomegalovirus exposure and HLA in healthy donors. Assay: immunoSEQ multiplex PCR; the TCRdb copy retains only in-frame clones and omits some. The sample yields some 200,000 clones, about 89% seen once. Sequencing input: PBMCs. The receptor set was obtained from a young man in good health and CMV-seropositive.

V and J are TRBV19 and TRBJ1-2; D not resolved. CDR1 and CDR2 from the germline V gene are LNHDA and SQIVND (reference sequence). This CDR3 is built from 12 residues. Deletions cut 7 bases from V and 5 bases from J, with 11 bases between. The CDR3 DNA sequence: TGTGCCAGTAACGGCAGCCCTTATGGCTACACCTTC. It encodes CASNGSPYGYTF.

The chain uses TRBV5-4 and TRBJ2-5, with D perhaps matching TRBD2 (6 bases). The CDR3 is 15 residues long. V lost 1 base and J 0 bases, leaving 10 bases between the germline ends. The germline V gene has CDR1 SGHNT and CDR2 YYREEE (reference sequence). CDR3 region: CASSLWGTHQETQYF. The CDR3 bases are TGTGCCAGCAGCTTGTGGGGGACTCACCAAGAGACCCAGTACTTC.

This clone was recorded a few times. The chain is built from TRBV4-3 and TRBJ2-1; D may correspond to TRBD1 or TRBD2 (5 bases each). Between the trimmed V and J ends, which lost 0 bases and 9 bases, there was a span of 12 bases. The CDR3 is 14 amino acids. Germline-derived CDR1 and CDR2 are LGHNA and YSLEER. The CDR3, as DNA: TGCGCCAGCAGCCAAGAACTGGGGACCTCTGAGCAGTTCTTC. Its protein product is CASSQELGTSEQFF.

The chain links TRBV7-2 to TRBJ2-1, with 7 bases identical to TRBD1. Germline CDR1 is SGHTA and CDR2 is FQGNSA. This CDR3 has 14 amino acids. The trim removed 4 bases at V and 8 bases at J, leaving 8 bases unmatched. CDR3 in DNA: TGTGCCAGCAGCTATCGGACAGGAGCTCATGAGCAGTTCTTC. Translation: CASSYRTGAHEQFF.

The chain uses TRBV5-5 and TRBJ1-5; D may be TRBD1 (6 bases). With 0 bases removed from V and 7 bases from J, the gap between germline ends came to 11 bases. The CDR3 loop spans 14 amino acids. Germline V gene sequence: CDR1 SGHKS, CDR2 YYEKEE (reference sequence). The CDR3 reads CASSLDGGDQPQHF. The CDR3 DNA reads as TGTGCCAGCAGCTTGGACGGGGGCGACCAGCCCCAGCATTTT.

This sequence joins TRBV30 and TRBJ2-1; TRBD2 matches 8 bases. Germline values: CDR1 GTSNPN, CDR2 SVGIG (reference sequence). V dropped 2 bases and J dropped 0; count of bases not matched to a gene: 3. CDR3 size: 15 residues. The CDR3 is CAWSNSGGSYNEQFF. The CDR3 region has the DNA TGTGCCTGGAGTAACAGCGGGGGCTCCTACAATGAGCAGTTCTTC.

This clone was recorded only once. The J gene is TRBJ2-3, the V gene TRBV7-6; no definite D call. The V end was cut by 1 base, the J end by 0 bases, with 11 bases between. CDR1 is SGHVS and CDR2 is FNYEAQ in the germline V gene. The CDR3 spans 16 residues. CDR3 nucleotide sequence: TGTGCCAGCAGCTTAGGACCGGAGTCTAGCACAGATACGCAGTATTTT. It translates to CASSLGPESSTDTQYF.